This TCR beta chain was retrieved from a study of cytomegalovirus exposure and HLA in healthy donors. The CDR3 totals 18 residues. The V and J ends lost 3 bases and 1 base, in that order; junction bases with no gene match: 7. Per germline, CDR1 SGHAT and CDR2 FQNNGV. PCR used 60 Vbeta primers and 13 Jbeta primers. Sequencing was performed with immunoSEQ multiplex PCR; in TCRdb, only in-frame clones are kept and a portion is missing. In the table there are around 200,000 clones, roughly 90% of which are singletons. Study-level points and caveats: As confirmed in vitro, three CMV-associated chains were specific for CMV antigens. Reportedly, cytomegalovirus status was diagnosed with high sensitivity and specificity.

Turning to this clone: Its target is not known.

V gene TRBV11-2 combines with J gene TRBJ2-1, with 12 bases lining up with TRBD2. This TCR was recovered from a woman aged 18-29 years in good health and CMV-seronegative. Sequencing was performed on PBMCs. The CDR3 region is CASSLRLAGEGSYNEQFF. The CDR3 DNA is TGTGCCAGCAGCTTGAGACTAGCGGGAGAGGGGTCCTACAATGAGCAGTTCTTC.